This TCR beta chain was documented in a study of T cells after yellow fever vaccination. Study-level information: When fractions had low cell numbers, they were prepared with SMART-Seq v4 Ultra Low Input.

Generation of TCR cDNA used 5'RACE template switching (which added a universal primer site and UMIs). TCRdb re-called the 5' RACE reads through MiXCR, storing one row per CDR3 protein. In the table there are about 310,000 distinct CDR3 sequences, roughly 3.5% of which are singletons. There are many counts of this clonotype. Its antigen is currently unknown. Regarding the study as a whole: Contamination by abundant bulk-population clonotypes could be present in FACS-sorted repertoires. A large majority of primary-vaccination clones showed up again after the booster (approximately 95% CD4, around 90% CD8).

The TCR sequence derives from a man aged 18 to 29 who received the YFV17D yellow fever vaccine. Sequencing was performed on PBMCs, taken on the day of the yellow fever booster vaccination.

The CDR3 sequence is CASSYSGFSTDTQYF. The DNA of the CDR3 is TGTGCCAGCAGTTACTCTGGGTTTAGCACAGATACGCAGTATTTT. The rearrangement links TRBV6-5 to TRBJ2-3, with D unclear. There are 15 residues in the CDR3. Trimming took off 0 bases at V and 0 bases at J, with 7 bases between the two ends. CDR1 is MNHEY, CDR2 SVGAGI, per germline.